This T cell receptor (beta chain) was recorded in a study of blood T cells in healthy people across ages. This clonotype was recorded only once. With V trimmed by 5 bases and J by 15 bases, 10 bases remained unmatched. This CDR3 is 12 amino acids long. Germline values: CDR1 MNHEY, CDR2 SMNVEV (reference sequence). A J-beta primer mix and a sample-barcoded 5' primer were used in a second PCR of about 6 to 12 cycles. Via MiXCR, TCRdb re-called the 5' RACE reads, giving one row per CDR3 protein. In the table there are nearly 1 million distinct CDR3 sequences, approximately 50% of which are singletons. This clonotype originated in a woman aged 55 to 70 in good health. The chain combines TRBV27 with TRBJ2-1, with 7 positions matching TRBD2. The specimen was blood. For the CDR3, the DNA is TGTGCCAGCAGTCGACTAGCTTACAGCCTGTTCTTC. Its translation: CASSRLAYSLFF.